What follows describes a single T cell receptor beta chain. Its antigen is unidentified. The data were taken from a study of T cell responses to AZD1222 COVID-19 vaccine. Whole-study findings and limits: Increased Spike-specific TCR breadth and depth were observed after two AZD1222 doses. AZD1222 recipients seropositive at baseline numbered only five to seven.

Produced via immunoSEQ multiplex PCR; TCRdb's table is partial and in-frame only. The sample records 150,000 to 200,000 clones, approximately 87% being singletons. CDR3 size: 13 residues. Germline CDR1 LGHNA, CDR2 YSLEER. Deletions cut 3 bases from V and 4 bases from J, with 9 bases between. The receptor was derived from an adult in good health. The sequencing here drew on peripheral blood, taken on day 0 of MenACWY control vaccination. This chain joins TRBV4-3 and TRBJ1-2; D not certain. The CDR3 here is CASSQERGYGYTF. CDR3 sequence (DNA): TGCGCCAGCAGCCAGGAGCGGGGCTATGGCTACACCTTC.